These T cell receptor beta chains were read from a single sample in a study of blood T cell repertoires in COVID-19. Using immunoSEQ multiplex PCR, the repertoire was profiled, and TCRdb retains in-frame clones only, with some absent. The sample lists a few hundred thousand clones, less than 90% occurring once. Input material: peripheral blood. Source of these receptors: a man in his fifties or sixties with acute or convalescent COVID-19. Both conserved end residues are part of each CDR3. A D gene is named only where the DNA matches it firmly. Clone sizes are given selectively: once, few, many, or a class where the clone is expanded.

d_gene,len,j_gene,v_gene,abundance,CDR3nt,CDR3aa
-,13,TRBJ1-1,TRBV3-1/TRBV3-2,-,TGTGCCAGCAGGGGTCTCGGAGGGACTGAAGCTTTCTTT,CASRGLGGTEAFF
-,12,TRBJ2-1,TRBV9,-,TGTGCCAGCAGCGTAGCAGACAATGAGCAGTTCTTC,CASSVADNEQFF
-,13,TRBJ2-3,TRBV20-1,-,TGCAGTGCTAGTAGCTCCGGAGAAGATACGCAGTATTTT,CSASSSGEDTQYF
TRBD1,16,TRBJ1-5,TRBV28,-,TGTGCCAGCAGTTTGTGGGCAGGGGGAGATGTTCAGCCCCAGCATTTT,CASSLWAGGDVQPQHF
-,14,TRBJ2-5,TRBV18,-,TGTGCCAGCTCACGCACCGGAGTCCAAGAGACCCAGTACTTC,CASSRTGVQETQYF
TRBD1,16,TRBJ1-6,TRBV27,-,TGTGCCAGCAGTACCCCGACAGGGACATATAATTCACCCCTCCACTTT,CASSTPTGTYNSPLHF
-,15,TRBJ2-1,TRBV19,-,TGTGCCAGTAGTCCTCTTAGAGGCTCCTACAATGAGCAGTTCTTC,CASSPLRGSYNEQFF
TRBD1,14,TRBJ1-4,TRBV28,-,TGTGCCAGCAGTTTTGGGGACAGGGCCGAAAAACTGTTTTTT,CASSFGDRAEKLFF
TRBD2,16,TRBJ2-3,TRBV27,-,TGTGCCAGCAGTTTATGGGGCGGGAGATTAGTCGATACGCAGTATTTT,CASSLWGGRLVDTQYF
TRBD2,18,TRBJ2-5,TRBV5-1,-,TGCGCCAGCAGGGCTAGCGGGCGAGTTATGAGTCCCCAAGAGACCCAGTACTTC,CASRASGRVMSPQETQYF
TRBD1,15,TRBJ2-1,TRBV3-1/TRBV3-2,-,TGTGCCAGCAGAGCCGGGACAGGGCACTACAATGAGCAGTTCTTC,CASRAGTGHYNEQFF
-,13,TRBJ2-1,TRBV7-9,-,TGTGCCAGCAGCTTTGGGCATTACAATGAGCAGTTCTTC,CASSFGHYNEQFF
TRBD1,15,TRBJ1-1,TRBV18,-,TGTGCCAGCTCACTGGGACAGGGCTGGAACACTGAAGCTTTCTTT,CASSLGQGWNTEAFF
-,15,TRBJ2-5,TRBV11-1,few,TGTGCCAGCAGCTTAGTAATCGGGGGACAAGAGACCCAGTACTTC,CASSLVIGGQETQYF
-,14,TRBJ1-2,TRBV30,-,TGTGCCTGGAGTGTACTGGGACTGACTTATGGCTACACCTTC,CAWSVLGLTYGYTF
-,16,TRBJ1-1,TRBV7-9,-,TGTGCCAGCAGCTTATGGTACACAGCTCCCCCCACTGAAGCTTTCTTT,CASSLWYTAPPTEAFF
-,16,TRBJ1-5,TRBV5-6,-,TGTGCCAGCAGTCTACAGGGCCACCCCCTCAATCAGCCCCAGCATTTT,CASSLQGHPLNQPQHF
TRBD1,13,TRBJ1-1,TRBV9,-,TGTGCCAGCAGCGTCCGAACCGGGACAGGGGCTTTCTTT,CASSVRTGTGAFF
TRBD1,15,TRBJ2-1,TRBV7-3,-,TGTGCCAGCAGGGACGCCGGGACAGGGAACAATGAGCAGTTCTTC,CASRDAGTGNNEQFF
-,12,TRBJ2-7,TRBV30,-,TGTGCCTGGACCTTTACCGGCTACGAGCAGTACTTC,CAWTFTGYEQYF
TRBD1,16,TRBJ1-2,TRBV5-1,-,TGCGCCAGCAGCCCGACCAGGACAGGAGTCCCCCATGGCTACACCTTC,CASSPTRTGVPHGYTF
-,15,TRBJ2-7,TRBV19,-,TGTGCCAGTAGTAGCCCTAGTTCGTTTTTCTACGAGCAGTACTTC,CASSSPSSFFYEQYF
-,14,TRBJ2-3,TRBV19,-,TGTGCCAGTAGTACCTCCGGGGGGCCTGATACGCAGTATTTT,CASSTSGGPDTQYF
-,16,TRBJ2-7,TRBV2,-,TGTGCCAGCAGTGTCCCCCAGGGGATTTTAGGAGGCGAGCAGTACTTC,CASSVPQGILGGEQYF
-,14,TRBJ2-7,TRBV5-6,-,TGTGCCAGCAGCTGGAGGGGGCGCGGACTCGAGCAGTACTTC,CASSWRGRGLEQYF
-,13,TRBJ2-3,TRBV27,-,TGTGCCACCCATCTAGCTAGCACAGATACGCAGTATTTT,CATHLASTDTQYF
TRBD1,13,TRBJ2-5,TRBV2,-,TGTGCCAGCAAGGTACAGGGGTGGGAGACCCAGTACTTC,CASKVQGWETQYF
TRBD1,15,TRBJ1-2,TRBV15,few,TGTGCCACCAGCAGAGATAGGGGACAGGAGGGCGGCTACACCTTC,CATSRDRGQEGGYTF
-,18,TRBJ2-4,TRBV7-8,-,TGTGCCAGCAGCTTATCAACAGGGTGGGAACTAGCCAAAAACATTCAGTACTTC,CASSLSTGWELAKNIQYF
-,18,TRBJ1-5,TRBV27,-,TGTGCCAGCAGCTTGTCGACGGGGGTACCCCGATGCAATCAGCCCCAGCATTTT,CASSLSTGVPRCNQPQHF
-,14,TRBJ1-5,TRBV30,-,TGTGCCTGGAGTGCGGGGGGTGGCAATCAGCCCCAGCATTTT,CAWSAGGGNQPQHF
TRBD1,12,TRBJ1-1,TRBV30,-,TGTGCCTGGACCTTACCGGGACAGGAGGCTTTCTTT,CAWTLPGQEAFF
-,11,TRBJ2-2,TRBV5-1,-,TGCGCCAGCAGCTTCGGAGGCCGGCTGTTTTTT,CASSFGGRLFF
TRBD1,16,TRBJ2-7,TRBV2,-,TGTGCCAGCAGTGTGGGACAGGGGTCGGTCTCCTACGAGCAGTACTTC,CASSVGQGSVSYEQYF
TRBD2,15,TRBJ2-1,TRBV6-4,-,TGTGCCAGCAGTGACTTTGCGGGGGGAAGTAATGAGCAGTTCTTC,CASSDFAGGSNEQFF
TRBD1,13,TRBJ2-7,TRBV6-6,-,TGTGCCACAGGGCAGGGGGCGACCTACGAGCAGTACTTC,CATGQGATYEQYF
-,14,TRBJ2-7,TRBV18,once,TGTGCCAGCTCAGTAGGGACTCGAACTTACGAGCAGTACTTC,CASSVGTRTYEQYF
-,13,TRBJ2-1,TRBV7-9,-,TGTGCCAGCAGCTTCGCTGGAGTTCATGAGCAGTTCTTC,CASSFAGVHEQFF
-,13,TRBJ1-6,TRBV30,once,TGTGCCTGGAGTTCCAGGTATAATTCACCCCTCCACTTT,CAWSSRYNSPLHF
TRBD1,16,TRBJ1-1,TRBV6-2/TRBV6-3,-,TGTGCCAGCAGTTACGAACCGGGACAGGGAATCACTGAAGCTTTCTTT,CASSYEPGQGITEAFF
TRBD1,16,TRBJ2-7,TRBV7-3,-,TGTGCCAGCAGCTTAGGGCCCGGACAGGGCTCCTACGAGCAGTACTTC,CASSLGPGQGSYEQYF
TRBD1,12,TRBJ1-3,TRBV7-9,few,TGTGCCAGCAGCTTGGGGACCGGGACAGATTATTTT,CASSLGTGTDYF
-,16,TRBJ1-2,TRBV7-9,-,TGTGCCAGCAGCTTAGCCGGGACAAAATCGGACTATGGCTACACCTTC,CASSLAGTKSDYGYTF